These T cell receptor beta chains were read from a single sample in a study of T cells in Graves' hyperthyroidism and ophthalmopathy. TCRdb itself ran the multiplex PCR reads through MiXCR, one entry per CDR3 protein. The data show approximately 530,000 distinct CDR3 sequences, approximately 15% seen once. Sequenced input: blood. These receptor sequences come from a woman aged 18-35 years with Graves' hyperthyroidism. Both conserved end residues are part of each CDR3. Fields, in order: V gene, D gene, clone size, J gene, CDR3 protein, CDR3 DNA. The D gene is left open where the match is weak. Clone size, where shown, is once, few, many, or a class for clones that have expanded.

TRBV11-2	NA	many	TRBJ2-3	CASSQDSLSTDTQYF	TGTGCCAGCAGCCAGGACAGCCTTAGCACAGATACGCAGTATTTT
TRBV2	TRBD1	many	TRBJ1-6	CASREQGGHNSPLHF	TGTGCCAGCAGGGAACAGGGGGGCCATAATTCACCCCTCCACTTT
TRBV28	TRBD2	many	TRBJ2-1	CASSSPTLAGGVNEQFF	TGTGCCAGCAGTTCCCCAACTTTAGCGGGAGGAGTTAATGAGCAGTTCTTC
TRBV24-1	TRBD2	many	TRBJ2-3	CATSAAGLAGPTDTQYF	TGTGCCACCAGTGCGGCAGGACTAGCGGGGCCCACAGATACGCAGTATTTT
TRBV12-3/TRBV12-4	TRBD2	NA	TRBJ2-7	CASSQLAGGLYEQYF	TGTGCCAGCAGTCAACTAGCGGGGGGGCTCTACGAGCAGTACTTC
TRBV7-3	NA	NA	TRBJ1-2	CASSLSGKKTRDGYTF	TGTGCCAGCAGCTTATCCGGGAAAAAAACCCGGGATGGCTACACCTTC
TRBV11-3	TRBD1	many	TRBJ2-7	CASSLWDRDSYEQYF	TGTGCCAGCAGCTTATGGGACAGGGACTCCTACGAGCAGTACTTC
TRBV20-1	TRBD2	many	TRBJ2-5	CSARSLAEQETQYF	TGCAGTGCTAGATCCCTAGCGGAACAAGAGACCCAGTACTTC
TRBV20-1	NA	many	TRBJ2-7	CSASTGTLGYEQYF	TGCAGTGCTTCGACAGGAACCCTCGGGTACGAGCAGTACTTC
TRBV7-9	NA	once	TRBJ2-7	CASSPSAGNYEQYF	TGTGCCAGCAGCCCCTCGGCAGGGAACTACGAGCAGTACTTC
TRBV20-1	NA	few	TRBJ2-1	CSAREGTDEQFF	TGCAGTGCTAGGGAGGGGACCGATGAGCAGTTCTTC
TRBV28	TRBD1	many	TRBJ1-4	CASRWTGREKLFF	TGTGCCAGCAGATGGACAGGCCGAGAAAAACTGTTTTTT
TRBV5-1	NA	many	TRBJ2-5	CASSSPYSKQETQYF	TGCGCCAGCAGCTCCCCCTACTCGAAACAAGAGACCCAGTACTTC
TRBV5-6	TRBD2	NA	TRBJ2-1	CASSFAGDGNEQFF	TGTGCCAGCAGCTTTGCGGGGGACGGCAATGAGCAGTTCTTC
TRBV4-2	NA	few	TRBJ2-5	CASSQEGVAGVQETQYF	TGTGCCAGCAGCCAAGAAGGCGTAGCAGGGGTTCAAGAGACCCAGTACTTC
TRBV6-1	TRBD1	few	TRBJ1-1	CASSEVRGFGNTEAFF	TGTGCCAGCAGTGAAGTCAGGGGGTTCGGGAACACTGAAGCTTTCTTT
TRBV7-9	NA	NA	TRBJ1-4	CASKEDEKLFF	TGTGCCAGCAAGGAGGATGAAAAACTGTTTTTT
TRBV2	NA	many	TRBJ2-1	CASKRLGGTYNEQFF	TGTGCCAGCAAACGCCTAGGTGGCACCTACAATGAGCAGTTCTTC
TRBV19	TRBD1	many	TRBJ1-1	CASREDRDAEAFF	TGTGCCAGTAGGGAAGACAGGGACGCTGAAGCTTTCTTT
TRBV18	NA	many	TRBJ1-6	CASSPARGDSPLHF	TGTGCCAGCTCACCAGCCAGGGGCGATTCACCCCTCCACTTT
TRBV6-4	NA	once	TRBJ2-2	CASSYSLHSLANTGELFF	TGTGCCAGCAGTTACTCCCTTCACTCCCTTGCGAACACCGGGGAGCTGTTTTTT
TRBV6-1	NA	many	TRBJ2-7	CASRTLTSYEQYF	TGTGCCAGCAGGACCTTGACATCCTACGAGCAGTACTTC
TRBV4-3	NA	NA	TRBJ1-3	CASSQGVGVGNTIYF	TGCGCCAGCAGCCAAGGCGTAGGGGTTGGAAACACCATATATTTT
TRBV30	TRBD1	many	TRBJ1-1	CAWSVRQGTRTNTEAFF	TGTGCCTGGAGTGTACGACAGGGGACGAGGACGAACACTGAAGCTTTCTTT
TRBV6-2/TRBV6-3	TRBD1	few	TRBJ2-1	CASSHLGQGTYNEQFF	TGTGCCAGCAGCCATTTGGGACAGGGGACATACAATGAGCAGTTCTTC
TRBV20-1	TRBD2	many	TRBJ2-3	CSASPGLAGGVVDTQYF	TGCAGTGCTTCTCCGGGACTAGCGGGAGGGGTGGTAGATACGCAGTATTTT
TRBV5-6	TRBD1	few	TRBJ1-5	CASSLGTGVSQHF	TGTGCCAGCAGCTTAGGGACAGGGGTTTCCCAGCATTTT
TRBV18	NA	many	TRBJ1-2	CASSPSGSDIYGYTF	TGTGCCAGCTCACCGTCAGGGTCGGATATCTATGGCTACACCTTC
TRBV29-1	NA	NA	TRBJ2-5	CSVADPPRDIFLQEIQYF	TGCAGCGTTGCAGATCCCCCGCGGGACATTTTCCTCCAAGAGATCCAGTACTTC
TRBV5-4	NA	NA	TRBJ1-3	CASSPRQSPNTIYF	TGTGCCAGCAGCCCCCGACAGAGCCCAAACACCATATATTTT
TRBV4-2	TRBD2	few	TRBJ2-4	CASSQEPPVRGEGAKNIQYF	TGTGCCAGCAGCCAAGAGCCCCCGGTGAGAGGGGAGGGGGCCAAAAACATTCAGTACTTC
TRBV6-1	NA	NA	TRBJ1-2	CASSAREGNGYTF	TGTGCCAGCAGCGCCAGGGAGGGGAATGGCTACACCTTC
TRBV10-3	TRBD2	few	TRBJ2-7	CAISSPSSGRAYEQYF	TGTGCCATCAGTTCACCATCTAGCGGGAGGGCCTACGAGCAGTACTTC
TRBV6-2/TRBV6-3	TRBD1	NA	TRBJ2-5	CASSDQGARETQYF	TGTGCCAGCAGTGATCAGGGGGCGCGAGAGACCCAGTACTTC
TRBV20-1	NA	few	TRBJ2-5	CSAWVQGGETQYF	TGCAGTGCTTGGGTGCAGGGGGGAGAGACCCAGTACTTC
TRBV12-3/TRBV12-4	TRBD1	NA	TRBJ1-5	CASRARDRGRPQHF	TGTGCCAGCAGGGCCCGGGACAGGGGTCGGCCCCAGCATTTT
TRBV20-1	NA	few	TRBJ2-1	CSARAGLTSDNEQFF	TGCAGTGCTAGAGCAGGACTGACTTCAGACAATGAGCAGTTCTTC
TRBV4-2	TRBD2	NA	TRBJ2-1	CASSQHPGEGTNEQFF	TGTGCCAGCAGCCAACATCCCGGGGAGGGAACAAATGAGCAGTTCTTC
TRBV18	NA	many	TRBJ1-4	CASSPDSVKEKLFF	TGTGCCAGCTCACCTGACAGTGTTAAGGAAAAACTGTTTTTT
TRBV7-9	NA	few	TRBJ2-2	CASSLAGTRRNTGELFF	TGTGCCAGCAGCTTAGCCGGGACCCGGCGGAACACCGGGGAGCTGTTTTTT
TRBV20-1	NA	few	TRBJ2-7	CSASRRDPKREQYF	TGCAGTGCTAGTCGAAGGGACCCGAAGAGGGAGCAGTACTTC
TRBV29-1	TRBD1	NA	TRBJ2-3	CSRDSSTDTQYF	TGCAGCAGGGACAGTAGCACAGATACGCAGTATTTT
TRBV3-1	NA	many	TRBJ1-2	CASSQVQGHGYTF	TGTGCCAGCAGCCAAGTACAGGGTCATGGCTACACCTTC
TRBV13	TRBD2	NA	TRBJ2-1	CASSLFSVAGGLGNEQFF	TGTGCCAGCAGCTTATTTTCGGTAGCGGGGGGCCTAGGGAATGAGCAGTTCTTC
TRBV11-1	NA	many	TRBJ2-1	CASSVRASNEQFF	TGTGCCAGCAGCGTGAGGGCTAGCAATGAGCAGTTCTTC
TRBV6-1	NA	NA	TRBJ1-5	CASKAALWGNQPQHF	TGTGCCAGCAAGGCGGCCCTTTGGGGCAATCAGCCCCAGCATTTT
TRBV12-3/TRBV12-4	NA	NA	TRBJ2-3	CASIAALSTDTQYF	TGTGCCAGCATAGCAGCCTTATCCACAGATACGCAGTATTTT
TRBV15	NA	NA	TRBJ2-7	CATSSHRTGASMYEQYF	TGTGCCACCAGCAGCCACAGAACCGGGGCTAGCATGTACGAGCAGTACTTC
TRBV10-1	TRBD1	few	TRBJ2-7	CASSGDRVYDEQYF	TGCGCCAGCAGTGGGGACAGGGTTTACGACGAGCAGTACTTC
TRBV20-1	TRBD2	many	TRBJ2-7	CSARRTSSSYEQYF	TGCAGTGCTAGAAGGACTAGCAGCTCCTACGAGCAGTACTTC